A selection of T cell receptor beta chains follows, all from one sample in a study of T cell repertoires in cytomegalovirus infection. Using its own MiXCR run on the reads, TCRdb lists one record per CDR3 protein. The sample records about 240,000 distinct CDR3 sequences, under 8.5% being singletons. Sample: PBMCs. Receptors originate from a human donor in good health (CMV status not recorded). Some clones in this sample may be carry-over from other donors' samples. Each CDR3 is given with its conserved first and last residue.

v_gene: TRBV24-1
CDR3aa: CATSDSDRGLFF

v_gene: TRBV29-1
CDR3aa: CSVVTDKETQYF

v_gene: TRBV7-2
CDR3aa: CASSSQLAGGAVEQYF

v_gene: TRBV7-6
CDR3aa: CASSLDGYTDTQYF

v_gene: TRBV7-6
CDR3aa: CASSPLDEAYTF

v_gene: TRBV7-2
CDR3aa: CASSSQEYSNQPQHF

v_gene: TRBV15
CDR3aa: CASAARGEKLFF

v_gene: TRBV30
CDR3aa: CAWAGQGTYEQYF

v_gene: TRBV12-3/TRBV12-4
CDR3aa: CASSLFLGGMSYEQYF

v_gene: TRBV28
CDR3aa: CASSQPPYYNEQFF

v_gene: TRBV3-1
CDR3aa: CASRSQRDSQNTGELFF

v_gene: TRBV19
CDR3aa: CASRADWADGYTF

v_gene: TRBV7-2
CDR3aa: CASSPVGVSPLHF

v_gene: TRBV7-9
CDR3aa: CASSPPLSSGDTEAFF

v_gene: TRBV7-2
CDR3aa: CASSLVSAGYEQYF

v_gene: TRBV20-1
CDR3aa: CSATKGQLNTEAFF

v_gene: TRBV7-2
CDR3aa: CASSLLLSVNTEAFF

v_gene: TRBV7-2
CDR3aa: CASSLWGSPLHF